The clone carrying this T cell receptor (beta chain) was seen ten or more times. The data derive from a study of early T cells in non-severe SARS-CoV-2 infection. TCRdb recomputed calls from the 5' RACE reads with MiXCR, one row per CDR3 protein. The table includes 70,000 to 90,000 distinct CDR3 sequences, about 11% detected once. The clonotype was recovered from an adult who was a healthcare worker with PCR-confirmed SARS-CoV-2 infection or an uninfected control (not recorded which). The specimen was whole blood.

CDR3 bases: TGTGCCAGCTCACCAAGGGGAAGCTATGGCTACACCTTC. Protein sequence: CASSPRGSYGYTF. The V and J genes are TRBV18 and TRBJ1-2; maybe TRBD1 (5 bases). This CDR3 contains 13 residues. Germline V CDR1 and CDR2: KGHSH, LQKENI. V lost 2 bases to trimming and J lost 4 bases, with 8 bases between them.